The 28 T cell receptor beta chains below come from one sample, sequenced in a study of cytomegalovirus exposure and HLA in healthy donors. Amplification used 60 Vbeta primers and 13 Jbeta primers. Sequencing was performed with immunoSEQ multiplex PCR; in TCRdb, only in-frame clones are kept and a portion is missing. This table holds about 200,000 clones, approximately 78% found once. Sequencing was carried out using PBMCs. The origin of the receptors is a woman between 18 and 29 years old in good health and CMV-seronegative.

The gene calls are TRBV30 and TRBJ2-1, with TRBD2 identical over 10 bases. V trimming: 1 base; J trimming: 16 bases; junction bases outside the gene matches: 7. The CDR3 length is 12 residues. Per germline, CDR1 GTSNPN and CDR2 SVGIG (reference sequence). The CDR3 coding sequence is TGTGCCTGGAGTGGATCCGGGACTAGCGCCTTCTTC. As protein: CAWSGSGTSAFF.

This chain uses TRBV2 with TRBJ2-7; 8 bases map to TRBD1. The CDR3 has 13 amino acids. With V trimmed by 8 bases and J by 2 bases, 5 bases remained unmatched. Germline assignment: CDR1 SNHLY and CDR2 FYNNEI. CDR3: CASRLQGAYEQYV. CDR3 sequence (DNA): TGTGCCAGCCGCTTACAGGGGGCCTACGAGCAGTACGTC.

V is TRBV28 and J is TRBJ1-6; TRBD1 aligns across 7 bases. V gave up 4 bases and J gave up 4 bases; unmatched junction bases: 10. This CDR3 contains 17 residues. CDR1 is MDHEN and CDR2 is SYDVKM in the germline V gene. The CDR3 reads CASSSSLEGQYNSPLHF. CDR3 DNA: TGTGCCAGCAGTTCCTCCTTGGAGGGACAGTATAATTCACCCCTCCACTTT.

The J gene is TRBJ1-2, the V gene TRBV27; no definite D call. In germline, CDR1 is MNHEY, CDR2 SMNVEV (reference sequence). V dropped 2 bases and J dropped 0 bases, with 7 bases sitting between them. The CDR3 length is 14 residues. CDR3 region: CASSLDKANYGYTF. In DNA form, the CDR3 reads TGTGCCAGCAGTTTAGACAAGGCTAACTATGGCTACACCTTC.

This chain joins TRBV7-6 and TRBJ2-7; 7 positions match TRBD2. This CDR3 spans 15 amino acids. Germline V gene lookup returns CDR1 SGHVS and CDR2 FNYEAQ. V dropped 2 bases and J dropped 5; count of bases not matched to a gene: 9. The CDR3 here is CASSLRAGRPHEQYF. Here the CDR3 DNA reads TGTGCCAGCAGCTTACGAGCGGGAAGGCCCCACGAGCAGTACTTC.

For the CDR3, the DNA is TGTGCCAGCAGCTTAGGAGGGGGTGATACTGAAGCTTTCTTT. Translated: CASSLGGGDTEAFF. The V call is TRBV11-3, the J call TRBJ1-1; tentative D call: TRBD1 (6 bases). This CDR3 comprises 14 residues. The ends were cut back, 1 base at V and 5 bases at J, with 11 bases in the middle. The germline V gene encodes CDR1 SGHNT and CDR2 YENEEA.

J is TRBJ2-5 and V is TRBV7-9, with 12 bases that match TRBD1. This CDR3 contains 14 residues. The germline V gene encodes CDR1 SEHNR and CDR2 FQNEAQ (reference sequence). The V segment lost 7 bases and the J segment 4 bases; nucleotides outside the gene matches: 4. CDR3: CASTGQGATETQYF. The CDR3 DNA reads as TGTGCCAGCACGGGACAGGGGGCTACAGAGACCCAGTACTTC.

This chain links TRBV7-9 with TRBJ1-1; D uncertain. Germline CDR1 SEHNR, CDR2 FQNEAQ (reference sequence). V lost 4 bases, J lost 8 bases, and 17 bases lay in between. The CDR3 has 14 residues. CDR3 amino acids: CASSWTGVTGEAFF. The DNA for the CDR3 is TGTGCCAGCAGCTGGACCGGGGTCACCGGGGAAGCTTTCTTT.

This clone was seen ten or more times. The V gene is TRBV10-3, the J gene TRBJ2-2; D gene uncertain. Trimming cost V 8 bases and J 0 bases, with 10 bases left between them. Germline CDR1 and CDR2: ENHRY and SYGVKD. The length of the CDR3 is 14 residues. CDR3 bases: TGTGCCATCGAACCCACAGCGAACACCGGGGAGCTGTTTTTT. This gives the protein CAIEPTANTGELFF.

This chain joins TRBV20-1 and TRBJ2-1; D is possibly TRBD2 (5 bases). Trimming cost V 3 bases and J 14 bases, with 11 bases left between them. Germline V gene data show CDR1 as DFQATT and CDR2 as SNEGSKA (reference sequence). The CDR3 contains 10 residues. The chain's CDR3 is CSASSGSEFF. For the CDR3, the DNA is TGCAGTGCTAGTTCGGGGTCTGAGTTCTTC.

J is TRBJ2-5 and V is TRBV11-2; maybe TRBD2 (6 bases). The CDR3 contains 15 residues. V gave up 4 bases and J gave up 5 bases, with 17 bases separating them. Germline CDR1 is SGHAT and CDR2 is FQNNGV. This chain's CDR3 is CASSYPGGARETQYF. CDR3 in DNA: TGTGCCAGCAGCTACCCCGGCGGGGCCAGGGAGACCCAGTACTTC.

This clone was picked up a small number of times. J is TRBJ2-1 and V is TRBV5-6; 11 bases are a match to TRBD2. Losses at the gene ends were 4 bases for V and 8 bases for J; bases not matched to a gene: 2. This CDR3 is built from 13 residues. Germline assignment: CDR1 SGHDT and CDR2 YYEEEE. CDR3 region: CASSLLAGDEQFF. The CDR3 region has the DNA TGTGCCAGCAGCCTACTAGCGGGAGATGAGCAGTTCTTC.

The chain employs TRBV2 and TRBJ2-1; 8 nucleotides match TRBD2. The CDR3 contains 18 residues. J gave up 2 bases and V 6 bases, and 15 bases lay outside the gene matches. Looked up from germline, CDR1 is SNHLY and CDR2 is FYNNEI. For the CDR3, the DNA is TGTGCCAGCAGACCCAAACCGTTACTAGCGGAAACCTACAATGAGCAGTTCTTC. Translation gives CASRPKPLLAETYNEQFF.

This clone was counted once. The chain recombines TRBV28 with TRBJ1-4; 7 bases are a match to TRBD1. This CDR3 has 14 amino acids. V trimming: 5 bases; J trimming: 6 bases; junction bases outside the gene matches: 6. Germline loops: CDR1 MDHEN, CDR2 SYDVKM. The CDR3 region is CASSTPTGYEKLFF. The CDR3 DNA reads as TGTGCCAGCAGTACCCCGACAGGGTATGAAAAACTGTTTTTT.

The sample holds a few counts of this clone. The rearrangement uses TRBV7-9 and TRBJ2-1; 12 bases fit TRBD2. CDR1 is SEHNR, CDR2 FQNEAQ, per germline (reference sequence). J lost 5 bases, V lost 5 bases, and 4 bases had no gene match. The CDR3 is 15 amino acids. The chain's CDR3 is CASSARLAGDNEQFF. DNA for the CDR3: TGTGCCAGCAGCGCCAGACTAGCGGGAGACAATGAGCAGTTCTTC.

The chain employs TRBV13 and TRBJ2-3, with no clear D. The ends were cut back, 0 bases at V and 7 bases at J, with 8 bases in the middle. The CDR3 is made up of 13 amino acids. Per germline, CDR1 PRHDT and CDR2 FYEKMQ (reference sequence). The chain's CDR3 is CASSLGTDNTQYF. CDR3 nucleotides: TGTGCCAGCAGCTTAGGGACCGACAATACGCAGTATTTT.

The chain uses TRBV18 and TRBJ1-1, with a possible D match to TRBD1 (5 bases). The CDR3 contains 14 residues. Trimming took off 3 bases at V and 7 bases at J, with 15 bases between the two ends. CDR1 and CDR2 (germline): KGHSH, LQKENI. The CDR3 DNA sequence: TGTGCCAGCTCACCTCAAAGCAGGACAAATGAAGCTTTCTTT. This codes for CASSPQSRTNEAFF. Full variable domain (missing parts from reference TRBV18 and TRBJ1-1): NAGVMQNPRHLVRRRGQEARLRCSPMKGHSHVYWYRQLPEEGLKFMVYLQKENIIDESGMPKERFSAEFPKEGPSILRIQQVVRGDSAAYFCASSPQSRTNEAFFGQGTRLTVV.

This clone was found once. In DNA, the CDR3 is TGTGCCAGCTCACCCGGCTTTGAGCAGACGGGAGAGTACTACGAGCAGTACTTC. The encoded protein is CASSPGFEQTGEYYEQYF. J is TRBJ2-7 and V is TRBV18, with D perhaps TRBD2 (6 bases). Trimming took off 3 bases at V and 3 bases at J, with 24 bases between the two ends. The CDR3 sequence is 18 residues long. The germline V gene has CDR1 KGHSH and CDR2 LQKENI.

The chain couples TRBV30 to TRBJ1-1, with 8 bases aligning to TRBD1. The junction had 5 bases not matched to a gene; V was cut back by 3 bases and J by 5 bases. Germline V gene sequence: CDR1 GTSNPN, CDR2 SVGIG (reference sequence). This CDR3 has 13 residues. CDR3: CAWRETGATEAFF. In nucleotides, the CDR3 is TGTGCCTGGAGAGAGACAGGGGCAACTGAAGCTTTCTTT.

The chain couples TRBV7-9 to TRBJ1-1, with no clear D. From germline, CDR1 is SEHNR and CDR2 FQNEAQ (reference sequence). CDR3 size: 13 residues. V shed 0 bases and J shed 5 bases, with 7 bases lying between them. The CDR3 coding sequence is TGTGCCAGCAGCTTAGCCTTCGGGACTGAAGCTTTCTTT. This sequence encodes CASSLAFGTEAFF.

The genes are TRBV5-1 and TRBJ2-5; TRBD2 agrees at 7 bases. The CDR3 extends over 14 amino acids. V shed 7 bases and J 0 bases; nucleotides not matched to a gene: 6. Germline V gives CDR1 SGHRS, CDR2 YFSETQ. The CDR3 loop reads CASGKGRDQETQYF. DNA for the CDR3: TGCGCCAGCGGCAAGGGGAGGGACCAAGAGACCCAGTACTTC.

This rearrangement joins TRBV7-2 to TRBJ2-5; possible D gene TRBD2, 6 bases. Trimming shortened V by 2 bases and J by 8 bases, and 9 bases separated the two germline ends. There are 12 residues in the CDR3. Germline values: CDR1 SGHTA, CDR2 FQGNSA. CDR3 DNA: TGTGCCAGCAGCTTAATTAGCGGTACCCAGTACTTC. This sequence encodes CASSLISGTQYF.

This clone showed up just a few times. J is TRBJ1-2 and V is TRBV7-9; 11 bases match TRBD1. The CDR3 covers 16 residues. The germline V gene encodes CDR1 SEHNR and CDR2 FQNEAQ (reference sequence). The V segment lost 5 bases and the J segment 4 bases; nucleotides outside the gene matches: 9. DNA of the CDR3: TGTGCCAGCAGCGCTAACCGGACAGGGGGCCTCTATGGCTACACCTTC. Protein product: CASSANRTGGLYGYTF. Variable domain in full (rest from reference TRBV7-9 and TRBJ1-2): DTGVSQNPRHKITKRGQNVTFRCDPISEHNRLYWYRQTLGQGPEFLTYFQNEAQLEKSRLLSDRFSAERPKGSFSTLEIQRTEQGDSAMYLCASSANRTGGLYGYTFGSGTRLTVV.

CDR3 bases: TGTGCCAGCAGGAGCAACCCCACCAGGGCCCGAGATGGAAACACCATATATTTT. It specifies CASRSNPTRARDGNTIYF. V usage is TRBV11-2 and J usage is TRBJ1-3; D perhaps matches TRBD1 (5 bases). CDR3 length equals 18 residues. CDR1 is SGHAT and CDR2 is FQNNGV in the germline V gene. The V gene lost 6 bases and the J gene lost 3 bases, with 24 bases spanning the gap.

V and J are TRBV28 and TRBJ2-3, with D maybe TRBD1 (5 bases). Trimming took 0 bases from V and 0 from J, leaving 16 bases between them. The CDR3 loop spans 18 amino acids. Germline CDR1 and CDR2: MDHEN and SYDVKM. The CDR3 DNA reads as TGTGCCAGCAGTTTATGGGCCCGGCCAGGGTATAGCACAGATACGCAGTATTTT. This encodes CASSLWARPGYSTDTQYF.

J is TRBJ2-5 and V is TRBV6-5; 10 bases agree with TRBD2. The CDR3 covers 13 residues. CDR1 and CDR2 (germline): MNHEY, SVGAGI. The V segment lost 6 bases and the J segment 4 bases; nucleotides outside the gene matches: 2. CDR3 in DNA: TGTGCCAGCAGGCTAGCGGGAGCAGAGACCCAGTACTTC. Its translation: CASRLAGAETQYF.

V is TRBV6-5 and J is TRBJ2-4, with D possibly TRBD2 on 5 matching bases. CDR1 is MNHEY and CDR2 is SVGAGI in the germline V gene. V lost 5 bases and J 3 bases, leaving 8 bases between the germline ends. The CDR3 loop spans 13 amino acids. DNA for the CDR3: TGTGCCAGCAGTCTGAGGGTCAAAAACATTCAGTACTTC. This encodes CASSLRVKNIQYF.

V usage is TRBV10-2 and J usage is TRBJ2-7, with no clear D. The V end was cut by 0 bases, the J end by 3 bases, with 9 bases between. The CDR3 runs 14 residues. CDR1 is WSHSY, CDR2 SAAADI, per germline. CDR3 bases: TGCGCCAGCAGTGAGTCCAGGTTAGACTACGAGCAGTACTTC. Translation gives CASSESRLDYEQYF.